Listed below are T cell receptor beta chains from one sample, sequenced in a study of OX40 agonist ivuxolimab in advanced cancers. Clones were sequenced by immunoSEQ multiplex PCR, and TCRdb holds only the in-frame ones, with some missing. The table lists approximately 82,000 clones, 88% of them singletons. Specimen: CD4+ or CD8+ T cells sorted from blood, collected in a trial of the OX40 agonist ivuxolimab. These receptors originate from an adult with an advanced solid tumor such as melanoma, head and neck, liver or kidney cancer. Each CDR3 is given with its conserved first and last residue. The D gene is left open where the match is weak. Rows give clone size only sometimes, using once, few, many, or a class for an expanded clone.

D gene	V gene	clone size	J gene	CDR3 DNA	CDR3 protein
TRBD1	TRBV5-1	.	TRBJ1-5	TGCGCCAGCAGCTCGGCCCCGACAGGGGGCTCTGGGGATACGCAGCATTTT	CASSSAPTGGSGDTQHF
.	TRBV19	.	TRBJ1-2	TGTGCCAGTTCGGGGCAGGGTGACTATGGCTACACCTTC	CASSGQGDYGYTF
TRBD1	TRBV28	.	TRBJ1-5	TGTGCCAGCAGTTTGGTTGGCAACAGGGGAGGTCAGCCCCAGCATTTT	CASSLVGNRGGQPQHF
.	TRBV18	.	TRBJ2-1	TGTGCCAGCTCACCACCTTTAGGAAACAATGAGCAGTTCTTC	CASSPPLGNNEQFF
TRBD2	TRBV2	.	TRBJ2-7	TGTGCCAGCAGTGGCAGCGGGACCGAGCAGTACTTC	CASSGSGTEQYF
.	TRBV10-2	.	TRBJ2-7	TGCGCCAGCAGTGAGGAGAGGAGTTACGAGCAGTACTTC	CASSEERSYEQYF
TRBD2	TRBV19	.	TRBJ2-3	TGTGCCAGTAGTAGCGGGAGGGTCGCCACAGATACGCAGTATTTT	CASSSGRVATDTQYF
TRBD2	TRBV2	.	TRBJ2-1	TGTGCCAGCAGTGAAGTGACATCGTTATTACTAGCGGGAGGTGAGCAGTTCTTC	CASSEVTSLLLAGGEQFF
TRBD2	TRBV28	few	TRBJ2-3	TGTGCCAGCAGTCTCCGACGGACTAGCGGGAGTATCACAGATACGCAGTATTTT	CASSLRRTSGSITDTQYF
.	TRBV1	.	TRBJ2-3	TGCACCAGCAGCCACTATTGGAGGGAGGGAAGTATATCCACAGATACGCAGTATTTT	CTSSHYWREGSISTDTQYF
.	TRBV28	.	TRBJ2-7	TGTGCCAGCAGTTTTGGAGGGGAAGAAAGCGAGCAGTACTTC	CASSFGGEESEQYF
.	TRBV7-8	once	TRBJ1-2	TGTGCCAGCAGCTTAGGCAGCTATGGCTACACCTTC	CASSLGSYGYTF
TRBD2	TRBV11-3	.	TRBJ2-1	TGTGCCAGCAGCCAGAAGCGGGAGGTCAGCAATGAGCAGTTCTTC	CASSQKREVSNEQFF
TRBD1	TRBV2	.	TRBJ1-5	TGTGCCAGCAGGGGACAGGCTAATCAGCCCCAGCATTTT	CASRGQANQPQHF
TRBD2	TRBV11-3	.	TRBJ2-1	TGTGCCAGCAGCTTGACTAGCGGGGGATACAATGAGCAGTTCTTC	CASSLTSGGYNEQFF
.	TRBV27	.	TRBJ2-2	TGTGCCAGCTCCCGGGTTCTGGGCACCGGGGAGCTGTTTTTT	CASSRVLGTGELFF
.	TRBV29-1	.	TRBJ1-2	TGCAGCGTGCCGGGGTCCTATGGCTACACCTTC	CSVPGSYGYTF
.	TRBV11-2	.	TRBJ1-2	TGTGCCAGCACCGAAGGGGGTAACTATGGCTACACCTTC	CASTEGGNYGYTF
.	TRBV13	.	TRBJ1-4	TGTGCCAGCAGCTCGGGACGGGATGAAAAACTGTTTTTT	CASSSGRDEKLFF
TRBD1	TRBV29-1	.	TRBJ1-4	TGCAGCGTTGACAGGGGGGAAAAACTGTTTTTT	CSVDRGEKLFF
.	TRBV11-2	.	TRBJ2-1	TGTGCCAGCAGACGACTACAGGGTTTTGGTAATGAGCAGTTCTTC	CASRRLQGFGNEQFF
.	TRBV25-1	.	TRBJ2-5	TGTGCCAGCAGTGCTGGTCAGGGGCGAGGAAAGACCCAGTACTTC	CASSAGQGRGKTQYF
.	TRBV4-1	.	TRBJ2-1	TGCGCCAGCAGCCAAGAGGGATCCGGACCCAAGTTCTTC	CASSQEGSGPKFF
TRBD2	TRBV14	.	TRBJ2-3	TGTGCCAGCAGCCCTCTAGCGGGAGGAACAGATACGCAGTATTTT	CASSPLAGGTDTQYF
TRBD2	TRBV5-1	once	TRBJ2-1	TGCGCCAGCAGCACCCCTTGGGGGACTAGCGGGTCTTACAATGAGCAGTTCTTC	CASSTPWGTSGSYNEQFF
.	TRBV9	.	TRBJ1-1	TGTGCCAGCAGCGTAGCCAGCCGGACTGAAGCTTTCTTT	CASSVASRTEAFF
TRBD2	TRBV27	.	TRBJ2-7	TGTGCCAGCAGAGGAGGTGGATGGCGGGAGGGCCCCTACGAGCAGTACTTC	CASRGGGWREGPYEQYF
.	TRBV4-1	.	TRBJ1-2	TGCGCCAGCAGCCAAGGGGGGCCCTATGGCTACACCTTC	CASSQGGPYGYTF
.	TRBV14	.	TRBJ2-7	TGTGCCAGCAGCCAAGGCGGGGGAGGGGGCTACGAGCAGTACTTC	CASSQGGGGGYEQYF
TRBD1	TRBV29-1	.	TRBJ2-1	TGCAGCGCTGGGACAGGGGGCCCAACTTACTCCTACAATGAGCAGTTCTTC	CSAGTGGPTYSYNEQFF
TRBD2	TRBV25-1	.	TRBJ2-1	TGTGCCAGCAGTTCCCCCGGGACTAGAAACAATGAGCAGTTCTTC	CASSSPGTRNNEQFF
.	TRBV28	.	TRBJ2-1	TGTGCCAGCTCCACAGGGTTATCCTACAATGAGCAGTTCTTC	CASSTGLSYNEQFF
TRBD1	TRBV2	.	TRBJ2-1	TGTGCCGGGGAGTACAGGGGTAATGAGCAGTTCTTC	CAGEYRGNEQFF
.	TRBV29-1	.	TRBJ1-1	TGCAGCGTTGACAGGGGTGCAGTGAACACTGAAGCTTTCTTT	CSVDRGAVNTEAFF
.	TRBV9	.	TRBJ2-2	TGTGCCAGCAAGGGCAGGGAGAACACCGGGGAGCTGTTTTTT	CASKGRENTGELFF
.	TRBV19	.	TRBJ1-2	TGTGCCAGTAGTATAGGTTGGGTACCCCAGGGAGGCTACACCTTC	CASSIGWVPQGGYTF
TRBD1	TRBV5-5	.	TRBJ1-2	TGTGCCAGCAGCGCCCAGGACAGGGGGAGGTCTGGCTACACCTTC	CASSAQDRGRSGYTF
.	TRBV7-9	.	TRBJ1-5	TGTGCCAGCAGCGGGACAAATAGCAATCAGCCCCAGCATTTT	CASSGTNSNQPQHF
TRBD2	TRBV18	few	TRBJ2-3	TGTGCCAGCTCACCAGGTAGCGGGAGGGCCTATACGCAGTATTTT	CASSPGSGRAYTQYF
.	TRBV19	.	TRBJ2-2	TGTGCCTGCAGAGGACAGAGCGGGGAGCTGTTTTTT	CACRGQSGELFF
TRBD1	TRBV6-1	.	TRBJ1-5	TGTGCCAGCAGTGGGACAGGTGATAGCAATCAGCCCCAGCATTTT	CASSGTGDSNQPQHF
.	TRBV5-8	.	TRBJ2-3	TGTGCCAGCAGACCGAGACAGGCGGTAGATACGCAGTATTTT	CASRPRQAVDTQYF
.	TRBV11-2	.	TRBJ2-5	TGTGCCAGCAGCGAGGCACGGCAAGAGACCCAGTACTTC	CASSEARQETQYF
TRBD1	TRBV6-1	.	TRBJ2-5	TGTGCCAGCAGTGAAGGGACAGGGAGGGAGACCCAGTACTTC	CASSEGTGRETQYF
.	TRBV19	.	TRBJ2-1	TGTGCCAGTAGTATAAGCCATGAGCAGTTCTTC	CASSISHEQFF
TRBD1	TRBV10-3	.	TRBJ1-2	TGTGCCATCAGTCCGGGACAGGTGGATGGCTACACCTTC	CAISPGQVDGYTF
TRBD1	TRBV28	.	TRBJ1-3	TGTGCCAGCAGTGACAGGGTCTCTGGAAACACCATATATTTT	CASSDRVSGNTIYF
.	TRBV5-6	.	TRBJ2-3	TGTGCCAGCAGCCGACCCCCCGGGGCAGATACGCAGTATTTT	CASSRPPGADTQYF
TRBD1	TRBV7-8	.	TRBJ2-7	TGTGCCAGCAGCATATCCGGGACAGTGAAACACGAGCAGTACTTC	CASSISGTVKHEQYF
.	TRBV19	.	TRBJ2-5	TGTGCCAGTAGTAGAGCGGAGGGCCCAGAGACCCAGTACTTC	CASSRAEGPETQYF
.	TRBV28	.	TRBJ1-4	TGTGCCAGCAGTTCAGGGGCGCCTAATGAAAAACTGTTTTTT	CASSSGAPNEKLFF
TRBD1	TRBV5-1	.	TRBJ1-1	TGCGCCAGCAGCTTGGGTGGGACAGGAAACACTGAAGCTTTCTTT	CASSLGGTGNTEAFF
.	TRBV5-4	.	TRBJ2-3	TGTGCCAGCAGCCCGGCGGGACTCTCTAGCACAGATACGCAGTATTTT	CASSPAGLSSTDTQYF